The clone carrying this T cell receptor beta chain was seen a few times. What it binds is unknown. The protocol attached unique molecular identifiers to individual cDNA molecules. TCRdb reprocessed the 5' RACE reads via MiXCR and lists one record per CDR3 protein. Of 85,000 to 100,000 distinct CDR3 sequences in the sample, roughly 9.6% were seen once. The CDR3 sequence is 15 residues long. V dropped 7 bases and J dropped 7; count of bases not matched to a gene: 12. Per the germline V gene, CDR1 is LNHDA and CDR2 is SQIVND (reference sequence). The data are from a study of early T cells in non-severe SARS-CoV-2 infection. Study-level background: Sequencing of unsorted whole blood was done on bulk RNA, leaving chains unpaired. Broader study findings: Anti-spike CD8 specificities were favored by VDJdb matching, whose results missed private and CD4 specificities.

The source is an adult who was a healthcare worker with PCR-confirmed SARS-CoV-2 infection or an uninfected control (not recorded which). The chain links TRBV19 to TRBJ2-1; TRBD1 matches 8 bases. Specimen: whole blood. The CDR3 DNA is TGTGCCAGTACCGTGAGTGGACAGGGTAGGAATGAGCAGTTCTTC. Its protein product is CASTVSGQGRNEQFF.